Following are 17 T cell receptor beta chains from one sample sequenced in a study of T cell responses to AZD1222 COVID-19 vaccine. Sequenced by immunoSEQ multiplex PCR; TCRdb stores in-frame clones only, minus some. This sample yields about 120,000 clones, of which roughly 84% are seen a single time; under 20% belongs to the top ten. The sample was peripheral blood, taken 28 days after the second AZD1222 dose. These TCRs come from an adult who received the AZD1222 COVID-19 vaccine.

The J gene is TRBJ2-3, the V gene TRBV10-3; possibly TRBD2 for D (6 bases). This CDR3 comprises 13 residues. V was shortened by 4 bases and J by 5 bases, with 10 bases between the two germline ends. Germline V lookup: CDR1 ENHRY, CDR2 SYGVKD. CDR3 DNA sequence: TGTGCCATCAGTGCGCGGGGAGAAGATACGCAGTATTTT. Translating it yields CAISARGEDTQYF.

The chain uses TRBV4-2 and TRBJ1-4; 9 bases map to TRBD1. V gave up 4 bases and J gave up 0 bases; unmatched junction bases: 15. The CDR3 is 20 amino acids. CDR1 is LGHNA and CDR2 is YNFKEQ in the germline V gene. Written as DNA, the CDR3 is TGTGCCAGCAGCCCAACTCCCTACAGGGGGCTAATCGCAACTAATGAAAAACTGTTTTTT. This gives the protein CASSPTPYRGLIATNEKLFF.

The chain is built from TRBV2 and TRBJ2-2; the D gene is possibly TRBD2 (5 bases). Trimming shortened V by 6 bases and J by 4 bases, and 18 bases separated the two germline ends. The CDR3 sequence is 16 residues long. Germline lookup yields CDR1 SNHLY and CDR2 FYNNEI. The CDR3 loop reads CASRVGLAGLTGELFF. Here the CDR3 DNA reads TGTGCCAGCAGGGTCGGGTTGGCGGGCCTCACCGGGGAGCTGTTTTTT.

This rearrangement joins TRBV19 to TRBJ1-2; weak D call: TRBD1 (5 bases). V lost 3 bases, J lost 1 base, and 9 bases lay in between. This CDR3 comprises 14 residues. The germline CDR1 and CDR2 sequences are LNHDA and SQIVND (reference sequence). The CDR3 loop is CASSIGTGNYGYTF. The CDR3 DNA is TGTGCCAGTAGTATCGGCACAGGTAACTATGGCTACACCTTC. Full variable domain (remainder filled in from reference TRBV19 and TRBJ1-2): DGGITQSPKYLFRKEGQNVTLSCEQNLNHDAMYWYRQDPGQGLRLIYYSQIVNDFQKGDIAEGYSVSREKKESFPLTVTSAQKNPTAFYLCASSIGTGNYGYTFGSGTRLTVV.

CDR3 DNA sequence: TGCGCCAGCAGCCAAGAAAGGACAGGTGCCTACGAGCAGTACTTC. This gives the protein CASSQERTGAYEQYF. The chain is built from TRBV4-3 and TRBJ2-7; 7 bases align to TRBD1. Germline V gene sequence: CDR1 LGHNA, CDR2 YSLEER. Trimming removed 0 bases from V and 2 bases from J; junction bases left unmatched: 4. CDR3 length: 15 residues.

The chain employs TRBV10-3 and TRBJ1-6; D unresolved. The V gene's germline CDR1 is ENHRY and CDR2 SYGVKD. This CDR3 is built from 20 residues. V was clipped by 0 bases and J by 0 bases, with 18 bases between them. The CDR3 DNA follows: TGTGCCATCAGTGAGTCCCGAATCGGTTCCCTGAGCTCCTATAATTCACCCCTCCACTTT. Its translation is CAISESRIGSLSSYNSPLHF.

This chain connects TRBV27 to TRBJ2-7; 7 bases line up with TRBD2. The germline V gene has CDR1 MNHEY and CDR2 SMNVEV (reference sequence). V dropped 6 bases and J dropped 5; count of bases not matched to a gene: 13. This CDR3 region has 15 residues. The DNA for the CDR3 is TGTGCCAGCAGACCCTCCGGGGGGATCGGGAACGAGCAGTACTTC. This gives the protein CASRPSGGIGNEQYF.

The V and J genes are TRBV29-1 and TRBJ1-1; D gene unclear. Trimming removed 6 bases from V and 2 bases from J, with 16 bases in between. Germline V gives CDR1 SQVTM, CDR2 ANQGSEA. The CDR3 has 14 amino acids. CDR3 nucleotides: TGCAGCGTACACGTGGTTGTGGCTAACACTGAAGCTTTCTTT. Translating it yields CSVHVVVANTEAFF. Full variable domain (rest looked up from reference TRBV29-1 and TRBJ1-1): SAVISQKPSRDICQRGTSLTIQCQVDSQVTMMFWYRQQPGQSLTLIATANQGSEATYESGFVIDKFPISRPNLTFSTLTVSNMSPEDSSIYLCSVHVVVANTEAFFGQGTRLTVV.

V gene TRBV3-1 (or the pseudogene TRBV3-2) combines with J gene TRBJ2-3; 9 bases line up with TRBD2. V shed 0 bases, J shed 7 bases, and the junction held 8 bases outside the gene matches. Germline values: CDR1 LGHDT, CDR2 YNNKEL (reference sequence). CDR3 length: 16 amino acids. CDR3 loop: CASSQDYSGSFNTQYF. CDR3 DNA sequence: TGTGCCAGCAGCCAAGATTATAGCGGGAGTTTTAATACGCAGTATTTT.

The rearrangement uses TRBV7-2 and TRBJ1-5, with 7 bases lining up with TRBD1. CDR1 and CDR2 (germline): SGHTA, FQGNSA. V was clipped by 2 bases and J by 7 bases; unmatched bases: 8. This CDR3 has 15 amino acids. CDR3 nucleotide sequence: TGTGCCAGCAGCTTACAACAGGGGATCGGGCAGCCCCAGCATTTT. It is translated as CASSLQQGIGQPQHF.

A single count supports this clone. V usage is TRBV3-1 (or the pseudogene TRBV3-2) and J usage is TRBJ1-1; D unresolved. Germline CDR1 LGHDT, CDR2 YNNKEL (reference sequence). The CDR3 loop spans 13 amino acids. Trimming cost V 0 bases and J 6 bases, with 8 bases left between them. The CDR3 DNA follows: TGTGCCAGCAGCCAAGAGGCAATTCCTGAAGCTTTCTTT. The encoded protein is CASSQEAIPEAFF.

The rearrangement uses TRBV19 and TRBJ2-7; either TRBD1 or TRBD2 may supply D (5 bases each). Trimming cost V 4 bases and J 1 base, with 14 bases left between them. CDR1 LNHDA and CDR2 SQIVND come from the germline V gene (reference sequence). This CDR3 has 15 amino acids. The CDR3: CASSSHRDPSYEQYF. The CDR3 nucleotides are TGTGCCAGTAGTAGCCACCGGGACCCTTCCTACGAGCAGTACTTC. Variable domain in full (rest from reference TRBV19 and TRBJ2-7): DGGITQSPKYLFRKEGQNVTLSCEQNLNHDAMYWYRQDPGQGLRLIYYSQIVNDFQKGDIAEGYSVSREKKESFPLTVTSAQKNPTAFYLCASSSHRDPSYEQYFGPGTRLTVT.

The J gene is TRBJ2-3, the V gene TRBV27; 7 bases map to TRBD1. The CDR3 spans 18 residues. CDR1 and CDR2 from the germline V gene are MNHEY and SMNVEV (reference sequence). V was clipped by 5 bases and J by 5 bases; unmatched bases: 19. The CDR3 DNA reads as TGTGCCAGCAGTGGCCCGACAGGGACGGAACGCTCTGTAGATACGCAGTATTTT. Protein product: CASSGPTGTERSVDTQYF.

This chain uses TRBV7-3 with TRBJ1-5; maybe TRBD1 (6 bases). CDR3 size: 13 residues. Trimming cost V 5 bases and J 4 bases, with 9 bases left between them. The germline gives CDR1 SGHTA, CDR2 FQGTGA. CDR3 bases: TGTGCCAGCAGCCAGGGGCGAAATCAGCCCCAGCATTTT. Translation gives CASSQGRNQPQHF.

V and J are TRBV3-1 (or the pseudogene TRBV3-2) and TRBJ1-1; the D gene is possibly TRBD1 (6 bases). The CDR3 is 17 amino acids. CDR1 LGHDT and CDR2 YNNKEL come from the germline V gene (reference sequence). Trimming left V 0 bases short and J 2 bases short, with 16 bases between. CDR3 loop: CASSQDRGGRLNTEAFF. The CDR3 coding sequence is TGTGCCAGCAGCCAAGACCGAGGGGGAAGGCTAAACACTGAAGCTTTCTTT.

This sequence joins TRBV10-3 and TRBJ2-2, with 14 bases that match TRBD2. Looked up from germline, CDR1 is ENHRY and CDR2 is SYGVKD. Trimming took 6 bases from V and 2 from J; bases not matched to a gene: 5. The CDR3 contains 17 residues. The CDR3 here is CAIRRLAGGPNTGELFF. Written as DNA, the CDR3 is TGTGCCATCAGAAGACTAGCGGGAGGGCCCAACACCGGGGAGCTGTTTTTT.

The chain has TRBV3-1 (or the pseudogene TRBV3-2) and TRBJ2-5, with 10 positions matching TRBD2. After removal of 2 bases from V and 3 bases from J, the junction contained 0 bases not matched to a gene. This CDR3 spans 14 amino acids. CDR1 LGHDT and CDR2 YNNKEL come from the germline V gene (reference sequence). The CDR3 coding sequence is TGTGCCAGCAGCCAACTAGCGGGGGAAGAGACCCAGTACTTC. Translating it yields CASSQLAGEETQYF.